The 8 T cell receptor beta chains presented below share a single source sample, sequenced in a study of OX40 agonist ivuxolimab in advanced cancers. Profiled with immunoSEQ multiplex PCR; TCRdb holds only in-frame clones, not every one. Here the sample spans tens of thousands of clones, roughly 91% being singletons. Sample: CD4+ or CD8+ T cells sorted from blood, taken in a trial of the OX40 agonist ivuxolimab. The origin of the receptors is an adult with an advanced solid tumor such as melanoma, head and neck, liver or kidney cancer.

This chain connects TRBV4-1 to TRBJ2-3; tentative D call: TRBD2 (6 bases). This CDR3 has 16 amino acids. Trimming took off 4 bases at V and 2 bases at J, with 16 bases between the two ends. Looked up from germline, CDR1 is MGHRA and CDR2 is YSYEKL. The CDR3 reads CASSLPGRGDTDTQYF. CDR3 coding DNA: TGCGCCAGCAGCCTCCCGGGGCGGGGAGACACAGATACGCAGTATTTT.

The rearrangement links TRBV28 to TRBJ2-5; D might be TRBD2 (6 bases). The CDR3 has 15 amino acids. Germline V gene lookup returns CDR1 MDHEN and CDR2 SYDVKM. V lost 7 bases and J 2 bases, leaving 17 bases between the germline ends. The CDR3: CASTPEAGNQETQYF. The CDR3 nucleotides are TGTGCCAGCACTCCCGAGGCGGGGAATCAAGAGACCCAGTACTTC.

The chain is built from TRBV7-9 and TRBJ1-1, with unresolved D. The germline CDR1 and CDR2 sequences are SEHNR and FQNEAQ (reference sequence). V was cut by 2 bases and J by 3 bases, with 10 bases left in between. This CDR3 has 14 amino acids. CDR3 in amino acids: CASSLNHAHTEAFF. The CDR3 coding sequence is TGTGCCAGCAGCTTAAATCACGCACACACTGAAGCTTTCTTT. Looking up the rest from reference TRBV7-9 and TRBJ1-1 gives the full variable domain: DTGVSQNPRHKITKRGQNVTFRCDPISEHNRLYWYRQTLGQGPEFLTYFQNEAQLEKSRLLSDRFSAERPKGSFSTLEIQRTEQGDSAMYLCASSLNHAHTEAFFGQGTRLTVV.

In its sample, this clone was seen once. The chain combines TRBV28 with TRBJ1-4; 11 nucleotides agree with TRBD1. This CDR3 has 15 residues. The V gene's germline CDR1 is MDHEN and CDR2 SYDVKM. J lost 4 bases, V lost 5 bases, and 3 bases had no gene match. For the CDR3, the DNA is TGTGCCAGCAGTCGCGGGACAGGGGGTAATGAAAAACTGTTTTTT. Amino acids: CASSRGTGGNEKLFF.

This chain links TRBV2 with TRBJ2-3, with 8 positions matching TRBD1. The CDR3 contains 13 residues. V was pared by 10 bases and J by 2 bases, with 5 bases of the junction left unmatched. CDR1 and CDR2 from the germline V gene are SNHLY and FYNNEI. The CDR3 sequence: CAILQGVTDTQYF. In DNA, the CDR3 is TGTGCCATCCTACAGGGGGTCACAGATACGCAGTATTTT.

CDR3 nucleotide sequence: TGTGCCAGCAGCAACAGGGGGGAGCAGTACTTC. This gives the protein CASSNRGEQYF. The chain links TRBV13 to TRBJ2-7; 8 positions agree with TRBD1. Germline V gene data show CDR1 as PRHDT and CDR2 as FYEKMQ (reference sequence). The CDR3 extends over 11 amino acids. The V and J ends lost 5 bases and 7 bases, in that order; junction bases with no gene match: 1.

This chain uses TRBV30 with TRBJ2-7; D is possibly TRBD2 (6 bases). This CDR3 has 12 residues. Germline CDR1 and CDR2: GTSNPN and SVGIG (reference sequence). The V end lost 6 bases, the J end lost 4 bases, and 13 bases lay between the germline ends. The CDR3 reads CACLGGRYEQYF. DNA for the CDR3: TGTGCCTGCCTCGGGGGAAGGTACGAGCAGTACTTC. Combining the CDR3 with reference TRBV30 and TRBJ2-7 gives the whole variable domain SQTIHQWPATLVQPVGSPLSLECTVEGTSNPNLYWYRQAAGRGLQLLFYSVGIGQISSEVPQNLSASRPQDRQFILSSKKLLLSDSGFYLCACLGGRYEQYFGPGTRLTVT.

The chain uses TRBV7-6 and TRBJ2-7, with 12 nucleotides matching TRBD2. CDR1 and CDR2 (germline): SGHVS, FNYEAQ. The CDR3 runs to 17 residues. J lost 5 bases, V lost 4 bases, and 12 bases had no gene match. CDR3 sequence: CASSWLVGTSGSHEQYF. The CDR3 bases are TGTGCCAGCAGCTGGCTCGTCGGGACTAGCGGGTCCCACGAGCAGTACTTC.